This passage covers 25 T cell receptor beta chains from one sample sequenced in a study of vaccination and CD4 T cells after COVID-19. TCRdb re-called the PCR reads through MiXCR, storing one row per CDR3 protein. The sample lists some 27,000 distinct CDR3 sequences, 45% to 55% occurring once. Time point described: late sampling 161 to 241 days after vaccination in a few convalescent patients. Sequencing was performed on CD4+ T cells from blood, taken about 7 months after SARS-CoV-2 vaccination. Every receptor here comes from a human donor who had recovered from COVID-19.

This clonotype was observed once. V and J are TRBV2 and TRBJ2-7; TRBD2 aligns across 7 bases. CDR1 and CDR2 (germline): SNHLY, FYNNEI. Germline trimming cut 8 bases from V and 7 bases from J; bases unmatched to any gene: 8. The CDR3 has 12 residues. The CDR3 spells CASFQAGFEQYF. The CDR3 bases are TGTGCCAGCTTCCAAGCGGGATTTGAGCAGTACTTC.

J is TRBJ2-7 and V is TRBV7-2; no clear D gene. The CDR3 spans 14 residues. The germline V and J ends were trimmed by 2 bases and 2 bases, with 10 bases remaining between them. The germline V gene has CDR1 SGHTA and CDR2 FQGNSA. The CDR3 coding sequence is TGTGCCAGCAGCTTAATTCCAGCTACCTACGAGCAGTACTTC. Its protein is CASSLIPATYEQYF.

This rearrangement joins TRBV6-1 to TRBJ2-3; 10 positions agree with TRBD1. The CDR3 is 14 residues long. Unmatched junction bases numbered 2, after V lost 4 bases and J lost 4 bases. Germline assignment: CDR1 MNHNS and CDR2 SASEGT. The CDR3 here is CASSGQGAADTQYF. CDR3 in DNA: TGTGCCAGCAGTGGACAGGGGGCGGCAGATACGCAGTATTTT.

The chain carries TRBV7-6 and TRBJ2-7; TRBD1 agrees at 7 bases. V shed 2 bases and J 7 bases; nucleotides not matched to a gene: 11. The CDR3 is made up of 15 amino acids. Germline-derived CDR1 and CDR2 are SGHVS and FNYEAQ. This CDR3 reads CASSLFEGAAGEQYF. CDR3 DNA sequence: TGTGCCAGCAGCTTATTCGAGGGGGCCGCCGGGGAGCAGTACTTC.

In this sample, this clonotype turned up a few times. V usage is TRBV6-2 or TRBV6-3 and J usage is TRBJ2-7; D remains unclear. Trimming took off 1 base at V and 1 base at J, with 11 bases between the two ends. This CDR3 contains 15 residues. Germline values: CDR1 MNHEY, CDR2 SVGEGT. The CDR3 sequence: CASSYFSLSSYEQYF. The CDR3 DNA reads as TGTGCCAGCAGTTACTTCTCTCTTTCTTCCTACGAGCAGTACTTC.

This chain joins TRBV20-1 and TRBJ1-1; no reliable D call. Germline-derived CDR1 and CDR2 are DFQATT and SNEGSKA (reference sequence). This CDR3 contains 13 residues. The ends were cut back, 1 base at V and 5 bases at J, with 11 bases in the middle. CDR3 bases: TGCAGTGCTAGAGCGGAGAAGAGGACTGAAGCTTTCTTT. This encodes CSARAEKRTEAFF.

This rearrangement joins TRBV7-2 to TRBJ2-7; 9 bases are a match to TRBD2. This CDR3 region has 16 residues. V gave up 6 bases and J gave up 5 bases; unmatched junction bases: 14. Germline V lookup: CDR1 SGHTA, CDR2 FQGNSA. The CDR3 is CASSIPYSGSPNEQYF. The CDR3, as DNA: TGTGCCAGCAGTATCCCCTATAGCGGGAGTCCCAACGAGCAGTACTTC.

This clonotype occurred once. V and J are TRBV7-2 and TRBJ2-3, with 11 bases identical to TRBD1. The CDR3 is 16 residues long. V gave up 1 base and J gave up 1 base; unmatched junction bases: 1. Germline V gives CDR1 SGHTA, CDR2 FQGNSA. CDR3 DNA sequence: TGTGCCAGCAGCTTAGGGGGACAGGGGGGCACAGATACGCAGTATTTT. It encodes CASSLGGQGGTDTQYF. Full variable domain (missing parts from reference TRBV7-2 and TRBJ2-3): GAGVSQSPSNKVTEKGKDVELRCDPISGHTALYWYRQSLGQGLEFLIYFQGNSAPDKSGLPSDRFSAERTGGSVSTLTIQRTQQEDSAVYLCASSLGGQGGTDTQYFGPGTRLTVL.

The J gene is TRBJ2-1, the V gene TRBV6-4; no firm D call. The CDR3 consists of 15 residues. Trimming pared 4 bases from V and 7 bases from J, leaving 17 bases between. Germline CDR1 and CDR2: MRHNA and SNTAGT. The CDR3 nucleotides read TGTGCCAGCAGTGTAATTGCGTCACGGGTGAATGAGCAGTTCTTC. This encodes CASSVIASRVNEQFF.

This chain uses TRBV5-8 with TRBJ2-7, with 8 positions matching TRBD2. Trimming at V came to 1 base and at J to 3 bases, leaving 3 bases not matched to a gene. CDR1 and CDR2 from the germline V gene are SGHTS and YDEGEE. The CDR3 spans 14 residues. Here the CDR3 DNA reads TGTGCCAGCAGCTTGTTAGCGGGACACTACGAGCAGTACTTC. Translating it yields CASSLLAGHYEQYF.

The chain uses TRBV20-1 and TRBJ2-3, with 9 bases that match TRBD2. CDR3 length: 13 residues. CDR1 is DFQATT and CDR2 is SNEGSKA in the germline V gene (reference sequence). V was pared by 5 bases and J by 2 bases, with 2 bases of the junction left unmatched. Written as DNA, the CDR3 is TGCAGTGCTTCTAGCGGGAACACAGATACGCAGTATTTT. It translates to CSASSGNTDTQYF.

This clonotype was detected a few times. This chain connects TRBV20-1 to TRBJ2-1; a weak D match, TRBD2 (6 bases). CDR3 length: 16 amino acids. Deletions cut 5 bases from V and 2 bases from J, with 19 bases between. Germline V CDR1 and CDR2: DFQATT, SNEGSKA (reference sequence). The chain's CDR3 is CSALPRGLAAYNEQFF. CDR3 DNA sequence: TGCAGTGCTTTACCCCGCGGGTTAGCGGCCTACAATGAGCAGTTCTTC.

The chain joins TRBV6-1 to TRBJ2-7; TRBD1 aligns across 7 bases. CDR1 and CDR2 from the germline V gene are MNHNS and SASEGT. The CDR3 totals 12 residues. V trimming: 6 bases; J trimming: 3 bases; junction bases outside the gene matches: 2. The CDR3 protein is CASRRDSYEQYF. In DNA form, the CDR3 reads TGTGCCAGCAGGAGGGACAGCTACGAGCAGTACTTC.

This sequence joins TRBV30 and TRBJ1-2; weak D call: TRBD1 (6 bases). The V end was cut by 5 bases, the J end by 2 bases, with 15 bases between. The CDR3 is 14 amino acids. CDR1 is GTSNPN and CDR2 is SVGIG in the germline V gene (reference sequence). CDR3 loop: CAWEGGRANYGYTF. The CDR3 DNA sequence: TGTGCCTGGGAGGGGGGCCGAGCGAACTATGGCTACACCTTC.

This chain links TRBV18 with TRBJ2-7; the match to TRBD1 covers 11 bases. The germline gives CDR1 KGHSH, CDR2 LQKENI. The CDR3 runs to 14 residues. Trimming removed 6 bases from V and 2 bases from J; junction bases left unmatched: 3. CDR3: CASSGTGGPYEQYF. The CDR3 coding sequence is TGTGCCAGCTCCGGGACAGGGGGACCCTACGAGCAGTACTTC. Full variable domain (missing parts from reference TRBV18 and TRBJ2-7): NAGVMQNPRHLVRRRGQEARLRCSPMKGHSHVYWYRQLPEEGLKFMVYLQKENIIDESGMPKERFSAEFPKEGPSILRIQQVVRGDSAAYFCASSGTGGPYEQYFGPGTRLTVT.

This clonotype has just a few counts. The V gene is TRBV20-1, the J gene TRBJ2-7; 14 bases are a match to TRBD2. The CDR3 contains 15 residues. The J segment lost 3 bases and the V segment lost 3 bases, leaving 4 bases of the junction unmatched. Germline V CDR1 and CDR2: DFQATT, SNEGSKA (reference sequence). The CDR3 DNA sequence: TGCAGTGCTAGTGGGGGGACTAGCGGGAGCTACGAGCAGTACTTC. Translation gives CSASGGTSGSYEQYF.

The chain links TRBV6-5 to TRBJ2-5, with D tentatively TRBD1 (5 bases). Germline CDR1 reads MNHEY; CDR2 reads SVGAGI. The CDR3 extends over 18 amino acids. V was trimmed by 2 bases and J by 2 bases, leaving 21 bases between them. CDR3 in DNA: TGTGCCAGCAGTTACGGGGTGTTGGACACAGATACGCAAGAGACCCAGTACTTC. Translated, it gives CASSYGVLDTDTQETQYF.

This clonotype was observed a handful of times. The chain is built from TRBV7-9 and TRBJ2-7, with D unresolved. Trimming left V 4 bases short and J 4 bases short, with 14 bases between. Looked up from germline, CDR1 is SEHNR and CDR2 is FQNEAQ (reference sequence). The CDR3 has 14 amino acids. The CDR3 nucleotides read TGTGCCAGCAGCTCATTCGACGCGTTATACGAGCAGTACTTC. Translation: CASSSFDALYEQYF.

Here the CDR3 reads CASSVGRTGGDEQYF. The CDR3 DNA reads TGTGCCAGCAGCGTCGGGAGGACAGGGGGGGACGAGCAGTACTTC. The chain couples TRBV7-9 to TRBJ2-7; 10 positions match TRBD1. The CDR3 loop spans 15 amino acids. J gave up 5 bases and V 5 bases, and 9 bases lay outside the gene matches. CDR1 and CDR2 (germline): SEHNR, FQNEAQ (reference sequence).

The J gene is TRBJ2-5, the V gene TRBV7-9, with TRBD1 matching 7 bases. The CDR3 consists of 16 residues. The germline V gene has CDR1 SEHNR and CDR2 FQNEAQ (reference sequence). The V and J ends lost 0 bases and 5 bases, in that order; junction bases with no gene match: 9. The CDR3 reads CASSLARDRARETQYF. The CDR3 coding sequence is TGTGCCAGCAGCTTAGCTCGGGACAGAGCTAGGGAGACCCAGTACTTC.

This chain links TRBV20-1 with TRBJ2-1; 11 nucleotides align to TRBD2. Germline V gives CDR1 DFQATT, CDR2 SNEGSKA (reference sequence). Trimming removed 0 bases from V and 6 bases from J; junction bases left unmatched: 7. The CDR3 is 16 amino acids. CDR3 DNA sequence: TGCAGTGCTAGAGATCTACTAGCGGGAGCCCTCAATGAGCAGTTCTTC. Protein sequence: CSARDLLAGALNEQFF.

This clonotype was observed a handful of times. J is TRBJ2-5 and V is TRBV6-2 or TRBV6-3; TRBD2 matches at 8 bases. CDR1 is MNHEY and CDR2 is SVGEGT in the germline V gene. The CDR3 runs 13 residues. V was pared by 8 bases and J by 5 bases, with 7 bases of the junction left unmatched. This chain's CDR3 is CASSEAGAETQYF. The CDR3 coding sequence is TGTGCCAGCTCGGAAGCGGGAGCGGAGACCCAGTACTTC.

J is TRBJ1-5 and V is TRBV5-8; D may be TRBD1 (5 bases). From germline, CDR1 is SGHTS and CDR2 YDEGEE. V dropped 0 bases and J dropped 7 bases, with 14 bases sitting between them. The CDR3 length is 15 residues. The CDR3 protein is CASSLVTRGPQPQHF. The CDR3 coding sequence is TGTGCCAGCAGCTTGGTTACGCGGGGCCCCCAGCCCCAGCATTTT.

CDR3: CASREGGLTDQPQHF. CDR3 DNA sequence: TGTGCCAGTAGGGAAGGCGGCCTCACAGACCAGCCCCAGCATTTT. V gene TRBV19 combines with J gene TRBJ1-5; D is uncertain. The V gene lost 6 bases and the J gene lost 7 bases, with 19 bases spanning the gap. The CDR3 consists of 15 residues. Germline V lookup: CDR1 LNHDA, CDR2 SQIVND (reference sequence). The full variable domain, rest sourced from reference TRBV19 and TRBJ1-5, is DGGITQSPKYLFRKEGQNVTLSCEQNLNHDAMYWYRQDPGQGLRLIYYSQIVNDFQKGDIAEGYSVSREKKESFPLTVTSAQKNPTAFYLCASREGGLTDQPQHFGDGTRLSIL.

Remarks on this clonotype: One end of the junction fails to match germline, which may point to a read error. This rearrangement joins TRBV6-2 or TRBV6-3 to TRBJ2-5; 8 bases match TRBD2. The CDR3 runs 13 residues. Germline V gene data show CDR1 as MNHEY and CDR2 as SVGEGT. CDR3 protein: CASREPGLESQYF. CDR3 DNA: TGTGCCAGCAGAGAACCGGGACTAGAGAGCCAGTACTTC.